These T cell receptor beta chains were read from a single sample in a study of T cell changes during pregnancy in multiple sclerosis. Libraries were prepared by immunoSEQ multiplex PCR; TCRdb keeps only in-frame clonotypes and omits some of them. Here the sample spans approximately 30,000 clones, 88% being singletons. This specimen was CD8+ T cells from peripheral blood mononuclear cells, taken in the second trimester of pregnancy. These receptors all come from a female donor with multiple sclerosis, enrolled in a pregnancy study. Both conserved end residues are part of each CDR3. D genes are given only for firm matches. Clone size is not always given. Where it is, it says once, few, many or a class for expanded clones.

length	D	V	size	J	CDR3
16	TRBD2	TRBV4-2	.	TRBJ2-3	CASSQDRGGATDTQYF
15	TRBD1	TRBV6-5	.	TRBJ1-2	CASSYGQGAVNGYTF
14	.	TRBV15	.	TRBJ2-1	CATSRDDSRDEQFF
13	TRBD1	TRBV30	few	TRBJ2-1	CAWGGQNFNEQFF
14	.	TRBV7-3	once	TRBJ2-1	CASSIGAGRNEQFF
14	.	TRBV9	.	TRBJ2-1	CASNKPGVNNEQFF
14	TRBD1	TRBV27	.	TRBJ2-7	CASSVGAGGYEQYF
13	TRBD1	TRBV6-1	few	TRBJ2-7	CASETGEAYEQYF
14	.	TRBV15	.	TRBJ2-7	CATSTALSGYEQYF
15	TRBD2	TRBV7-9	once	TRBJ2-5	CASSGDYQAGGTQYF
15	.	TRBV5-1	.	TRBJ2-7	CASSLRQGSSREQYF
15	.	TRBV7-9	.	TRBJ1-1	CASSPQMIMNTEAFF
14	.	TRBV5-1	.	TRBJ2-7	CASSLWAPSYEQYF
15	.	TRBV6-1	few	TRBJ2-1	CASSETQTPPNEQFF
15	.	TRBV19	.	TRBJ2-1	CASSIVPGDYNEQFF
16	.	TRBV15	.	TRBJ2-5	CATSRGETGGVETQYF
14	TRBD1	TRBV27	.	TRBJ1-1	CASSTTGGDTEAFF
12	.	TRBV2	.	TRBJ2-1	CASSDWTNEQFF
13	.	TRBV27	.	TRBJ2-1	CASSLSWLNEQFF
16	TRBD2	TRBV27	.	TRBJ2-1	CASSPSGGGIFYEQFF
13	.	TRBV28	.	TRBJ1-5	CASSRQARRAQHF
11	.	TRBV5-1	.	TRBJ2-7	CASKGTYEQYF
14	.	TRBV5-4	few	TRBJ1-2	CASSDRDIVYGYTF
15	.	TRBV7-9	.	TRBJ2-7	CASSFEQGGHYEQYF
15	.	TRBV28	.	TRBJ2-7	CASSPVNYRVYEQYF
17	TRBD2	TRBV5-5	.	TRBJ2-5	CASSLRASGRAGETQYF
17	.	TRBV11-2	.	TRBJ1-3	CASSLVRGALSGNTIYF
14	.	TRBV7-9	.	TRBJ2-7	CASSLAMTAYEQYF
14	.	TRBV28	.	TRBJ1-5	CASSSDRYNQPQHF
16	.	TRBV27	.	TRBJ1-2	CASRVQGALPYYGYTF
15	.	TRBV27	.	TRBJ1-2	CASSLGANTNYGYTF
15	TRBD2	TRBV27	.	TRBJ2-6	CASSPRGGGANVLTF
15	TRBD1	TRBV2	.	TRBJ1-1	CATTNPGTGNTEAFF
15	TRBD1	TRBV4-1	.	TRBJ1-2	CASSRGGTGGTRYTF
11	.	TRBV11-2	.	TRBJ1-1	CASSLLTEAFF
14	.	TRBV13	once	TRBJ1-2	CASSPADGYGGYTF
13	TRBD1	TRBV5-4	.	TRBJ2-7	CASSLPGGDEQYF
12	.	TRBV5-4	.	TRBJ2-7	CASSFGTGMQYF
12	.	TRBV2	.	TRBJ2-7	CASSRGTYEQYF
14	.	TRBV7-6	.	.	CASSLGAGSYEQYF